The next 7 T cell receptor beta chains were all read from a single sample in a study of blood T cell repertoires in COVID-19. Here immunoSEQ multiplex PCR was the method, and the copy in TCRdb shows in-frame clones only, minus some. Of around 120,000 clones detected, under 80% appear once; the ten largest clones hold roughly 2.1%. The source material was peripheral blood. These receptors all come from a man between 70 and 80 years old with acute or convalescent COVID-19.

The genes are TRBV7-6 and TRBJ2-1; the D is unclear. Deletions cut 3 bases from V and 7 bases from J, with 7 bases between. CDR1 and CDR2 from the germline V gene are SGHVS and FNYEAQ. CDR3 length: 12 amino acids. CDR3 sequence: CASSLVQNEQFF. CDR3 sequence (DNA): TGTGCCAGCAGCTTGGTGCAGAATGAGCAGTTCTTC.

V is TRBV9 and J is TRBJ2-3; 7 bases align to TRBD2. CDR1 SGDLS and CDR2 YYNGEE come from the germline V gene. CDR3 length: 17 residues. V gave up 1 base and J gave up 3 bases; unmatched junction bases: 11. The CDR3 spells CASSVIPGSGVTDTQYF. The CDR3 region has the DNA TGTGCCAGCAGCGTAATACCAGGAAGCGGGGTGACAGATACGCAGTATTTT.

The V and J genes are TRBV7-2 and TRBJ2-7; 7 bases are shared with TRBD2. There are 13 residues in the CDR3. The germline gives CDR1 SGHTA, CDR2 FQGNSA. The ends lost 5 bases at V and 3 bases at J; junction bases unmatched: 4. CDR3 sequence (DNA): TGTGCCAGCAGCCGTTGGGGGGGCTACGAGCAGTACTTC. Residues: CASSRWGGYEQYF.

The rearrangement links TRBV6-4 to TRBJ1-1, with a tentative D call TRBD1 (6 bases). The CDR3 runs 13 residues. V was pared by 5 bases and J by 3 bases, with 10 bases between. CDR1 MRHNA and CDR2 SNTAGT come from the germline V gene. Here the CDR3 reads CASSLQGDTEAFF. The CDR3 DNA follows: TGTGCCAGCAGTCTACAGGGTGACACTGAAGCTTTCTTT.

The rearrangement joins TRBV6-2 or TRBV6-3 to TRBJ1-5; possibly TRBD1 for D (5 bases). This CDR3 has 13 amino acids. The V end was cut by 3 bases, the J end by 6 bases, with 9 bases between. In germline, CDR1 is MNHEY, CDR2 SVGEGT. CDR3 loop: CASSYGGSQPQHF. The CDR3 nucleotides are TGTGCCAGCAGTTATGGGGGGAGTCAGCCCCAGCATTTT.

This clone was seen a handful of times. The chain uses TRBV10-3 and TRBJ2-7, with D unclear. V gave up 4 bases and J gave up 3 bases, with 10 bases separating them. From germline, CDR1 is ENHRY and CDR2 SYGVKD. The CDR3 contains 13 residues. CDR3 sequence: CAISGDSYYEQYF. CDR3 DNA: TGTGCCATCAGTGGCGACTCCTACTACGAGCAGTACTTC.

This chain uses TRBV3-1 (or the pseudogene TRBV3-2) with TRBJ2-1, with a possible D match to TRBD1 (6 bases). Germline V lookup: CDR1 LGHDT, CDR2 YNNKEL (reference sequence). Trimming stripped 2 bases from V and 0 bases from J, with 14 bases between. CDR3 length: 17 amino acids. The DNA of the CDR3 is TGTGCCAGCAGCCAACTTATAGACAGGAGCTCCTACAATGAGCAGTTCTTC. The encoded protein is CASSQLIDRSSYNEQFF.